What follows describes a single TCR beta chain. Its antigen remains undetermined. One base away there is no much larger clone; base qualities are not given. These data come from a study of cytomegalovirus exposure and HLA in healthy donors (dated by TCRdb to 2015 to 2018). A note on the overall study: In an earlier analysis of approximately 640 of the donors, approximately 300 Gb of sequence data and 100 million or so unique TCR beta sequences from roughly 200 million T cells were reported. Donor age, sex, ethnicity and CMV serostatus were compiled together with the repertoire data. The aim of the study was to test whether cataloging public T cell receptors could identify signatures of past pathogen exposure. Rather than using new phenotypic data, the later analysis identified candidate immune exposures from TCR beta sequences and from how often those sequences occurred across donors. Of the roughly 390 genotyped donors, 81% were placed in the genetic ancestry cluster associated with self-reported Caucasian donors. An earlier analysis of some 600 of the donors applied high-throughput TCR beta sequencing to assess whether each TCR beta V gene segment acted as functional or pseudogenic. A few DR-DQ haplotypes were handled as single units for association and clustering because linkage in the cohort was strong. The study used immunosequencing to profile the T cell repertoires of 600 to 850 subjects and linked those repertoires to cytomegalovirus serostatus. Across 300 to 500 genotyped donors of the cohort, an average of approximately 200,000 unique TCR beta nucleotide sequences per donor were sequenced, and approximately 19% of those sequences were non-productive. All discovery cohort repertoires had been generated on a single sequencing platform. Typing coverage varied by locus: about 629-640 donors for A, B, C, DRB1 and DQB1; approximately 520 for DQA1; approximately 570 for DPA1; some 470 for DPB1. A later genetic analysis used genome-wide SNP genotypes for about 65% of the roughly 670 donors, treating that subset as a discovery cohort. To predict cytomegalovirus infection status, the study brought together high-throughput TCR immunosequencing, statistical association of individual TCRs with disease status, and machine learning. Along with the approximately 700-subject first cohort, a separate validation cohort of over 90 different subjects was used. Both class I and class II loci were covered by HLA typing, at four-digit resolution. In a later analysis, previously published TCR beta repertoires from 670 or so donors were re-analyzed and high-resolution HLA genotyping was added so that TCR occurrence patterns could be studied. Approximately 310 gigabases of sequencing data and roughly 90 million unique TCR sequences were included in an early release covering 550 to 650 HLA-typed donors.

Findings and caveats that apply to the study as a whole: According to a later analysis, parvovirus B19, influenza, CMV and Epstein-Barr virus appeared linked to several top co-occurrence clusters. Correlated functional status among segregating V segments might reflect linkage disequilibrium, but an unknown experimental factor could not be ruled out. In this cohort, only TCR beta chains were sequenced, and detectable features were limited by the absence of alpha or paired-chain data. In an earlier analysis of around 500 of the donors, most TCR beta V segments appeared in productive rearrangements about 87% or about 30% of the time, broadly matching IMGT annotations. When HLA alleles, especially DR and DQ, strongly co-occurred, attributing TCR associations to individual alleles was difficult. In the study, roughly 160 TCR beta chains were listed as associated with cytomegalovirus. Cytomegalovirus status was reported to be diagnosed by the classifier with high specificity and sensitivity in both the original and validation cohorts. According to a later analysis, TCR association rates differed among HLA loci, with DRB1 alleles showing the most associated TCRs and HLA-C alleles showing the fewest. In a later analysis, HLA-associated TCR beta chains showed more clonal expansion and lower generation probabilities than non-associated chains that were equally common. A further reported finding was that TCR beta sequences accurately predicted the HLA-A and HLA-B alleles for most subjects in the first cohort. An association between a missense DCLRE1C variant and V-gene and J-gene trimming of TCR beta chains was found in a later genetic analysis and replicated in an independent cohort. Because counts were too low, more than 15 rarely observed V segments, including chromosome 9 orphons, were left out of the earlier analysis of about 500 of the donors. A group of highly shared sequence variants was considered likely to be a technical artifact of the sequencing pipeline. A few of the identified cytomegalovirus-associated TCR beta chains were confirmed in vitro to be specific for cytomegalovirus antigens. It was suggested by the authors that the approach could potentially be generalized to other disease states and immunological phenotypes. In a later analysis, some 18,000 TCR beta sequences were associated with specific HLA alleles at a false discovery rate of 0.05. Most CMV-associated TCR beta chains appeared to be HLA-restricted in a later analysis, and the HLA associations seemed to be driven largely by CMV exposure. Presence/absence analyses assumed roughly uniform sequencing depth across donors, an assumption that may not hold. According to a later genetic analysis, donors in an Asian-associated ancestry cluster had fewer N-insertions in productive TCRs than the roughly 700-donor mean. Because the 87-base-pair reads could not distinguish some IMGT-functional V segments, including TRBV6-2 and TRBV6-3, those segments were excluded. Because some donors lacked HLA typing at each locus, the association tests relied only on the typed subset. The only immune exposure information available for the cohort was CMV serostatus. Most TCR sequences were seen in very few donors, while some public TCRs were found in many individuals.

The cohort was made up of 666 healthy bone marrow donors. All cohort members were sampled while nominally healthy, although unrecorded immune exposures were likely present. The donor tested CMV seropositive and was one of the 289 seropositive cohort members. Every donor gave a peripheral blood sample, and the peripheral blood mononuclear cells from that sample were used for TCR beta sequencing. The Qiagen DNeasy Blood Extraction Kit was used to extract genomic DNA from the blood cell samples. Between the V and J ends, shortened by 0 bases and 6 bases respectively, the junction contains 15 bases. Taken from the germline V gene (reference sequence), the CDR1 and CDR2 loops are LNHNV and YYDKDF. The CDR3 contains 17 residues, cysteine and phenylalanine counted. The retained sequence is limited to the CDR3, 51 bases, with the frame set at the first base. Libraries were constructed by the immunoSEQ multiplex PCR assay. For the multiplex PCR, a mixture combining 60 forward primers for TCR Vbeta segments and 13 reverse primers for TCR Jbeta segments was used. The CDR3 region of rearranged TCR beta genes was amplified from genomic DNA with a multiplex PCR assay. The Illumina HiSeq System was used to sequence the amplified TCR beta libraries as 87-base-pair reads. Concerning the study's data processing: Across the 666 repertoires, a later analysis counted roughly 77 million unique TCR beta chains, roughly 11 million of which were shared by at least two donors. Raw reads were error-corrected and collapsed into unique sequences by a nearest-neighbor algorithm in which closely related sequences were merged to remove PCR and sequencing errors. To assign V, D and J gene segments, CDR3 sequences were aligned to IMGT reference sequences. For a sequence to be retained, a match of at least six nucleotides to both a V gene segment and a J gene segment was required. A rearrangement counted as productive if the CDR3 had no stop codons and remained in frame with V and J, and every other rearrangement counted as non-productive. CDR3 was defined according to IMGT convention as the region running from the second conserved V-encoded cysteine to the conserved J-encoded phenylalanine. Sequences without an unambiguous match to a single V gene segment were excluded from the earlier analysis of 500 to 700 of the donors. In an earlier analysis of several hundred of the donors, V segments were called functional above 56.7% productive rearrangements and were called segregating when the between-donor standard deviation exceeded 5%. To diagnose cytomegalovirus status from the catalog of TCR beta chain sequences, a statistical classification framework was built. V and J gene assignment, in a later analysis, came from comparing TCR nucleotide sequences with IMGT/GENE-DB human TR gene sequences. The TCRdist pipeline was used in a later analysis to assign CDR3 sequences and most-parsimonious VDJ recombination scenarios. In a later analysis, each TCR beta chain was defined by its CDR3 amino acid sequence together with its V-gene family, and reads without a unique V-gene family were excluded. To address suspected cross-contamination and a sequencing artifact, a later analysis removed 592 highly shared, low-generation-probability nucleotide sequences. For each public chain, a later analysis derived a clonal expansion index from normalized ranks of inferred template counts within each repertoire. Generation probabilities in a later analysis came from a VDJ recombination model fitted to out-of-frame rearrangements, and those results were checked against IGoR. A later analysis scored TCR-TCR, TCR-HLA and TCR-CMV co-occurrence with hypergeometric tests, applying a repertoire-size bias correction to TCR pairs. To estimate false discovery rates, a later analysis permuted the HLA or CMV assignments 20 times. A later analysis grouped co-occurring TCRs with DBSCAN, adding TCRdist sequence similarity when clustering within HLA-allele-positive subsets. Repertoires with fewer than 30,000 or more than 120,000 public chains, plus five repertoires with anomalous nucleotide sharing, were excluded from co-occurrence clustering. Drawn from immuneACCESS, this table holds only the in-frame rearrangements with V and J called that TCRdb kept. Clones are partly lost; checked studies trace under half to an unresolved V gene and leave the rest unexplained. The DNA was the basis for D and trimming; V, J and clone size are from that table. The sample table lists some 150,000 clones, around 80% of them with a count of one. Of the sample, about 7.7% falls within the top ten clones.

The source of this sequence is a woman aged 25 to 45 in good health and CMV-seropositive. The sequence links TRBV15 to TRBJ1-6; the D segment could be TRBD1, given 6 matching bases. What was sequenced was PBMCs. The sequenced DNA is TGTGCCACCAGCAGAGACTACGGGGGGCGAAGTAATTCACCCCTCCACTTT. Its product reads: CATSRDYGGRSNSPLHF.